The 26 T cell receptor beta chains listed next were all sequenced from one sample in a study of T cell repertoires in cytomegalovirus infection (dated by TCRdb to between 2017 and 2020). The sequencer was an Illumina HiSeq 1500. TCRdb trimmed public reads at Q25 via fastp, called clones via MiXCR and kept in-frame beta chains. CDR3 protein sequences are deduplicated, and each keeps its most common genes and DNA. The sample table contains 450,000 to 650,000 distinct CDR3 sequences; only one count was recorded for more than 25% of them. About 12% of the sample comes from the top ten. Sequencing used PBMCs. Receptors were obtained from a human donor in good health (CMV status not recorded). Some clones in this sample may be carry-over from other donors' samples.

This clonotype has a count of ten or more. The chain links TRBV7-2 to TRBJ2-1, with D perhaps matching TRBD2 (6 bases). The CDR3 consists of 13 residues. CDR1 and CDR2 from the germline V gene are SGHTA and FQGNSA. The germline V and J ends were trimmed by 7 bases and 10 bases, with 17 bases remaining between them. CDR3 nucleotide sequence: TGTGCCAGCACCCCCGGCGTCGCGGGGGAGCAGTTCTTC. It codes for CASTPGVAGEQFF. The complete variable domain, with remaining parts taken from reference TRBV7-2 and TRBJ2-1, reads GAGVSQSPSNKVTEKGKDVELRCDPISGHTALYWYRQSLGQGLEFLIYFQGNSAPDKSGLPSDRFSAERTGGSVSTLTIQRTQQEDSAVYLCASTPGVAGEQFFGPGTRLTVL.

CDR3 sequence reads: CASREREFTGELFF. CDR3 in DNA: TGTGCCAGCAGAGAGCGGGAGTTCACCGGGGAGCTGTTTTTT. J is TRBJ2-2 and V is TRBV12-3 or TRBV12-4; 8 bases are a match to TRBD2. CDR3 length equals 14 residues. V shed 6 bases and J 4 bases; nucleotides not matched to a gene: 4.

This clonotype was observed at least ten times. This rearrangement joins TRBV7-8 to TRBJ2-7; D remains unclear. The CDR3 totals 14 residues. Germline values: CDR1 SGHVS, CDR2 FQNEAQ. The V gene lost 7 bases and the J gene lost 2 bases, with 15 bases spanning the gap. The CDR3 is CASISGTVTYEQYF. The CDR3 DNA is TGTGCCAGCATATCCGGTACCGTTACCTACGAGCAGTACTTC.

This clonotype has more than one count but fewer than ten. Here the CDR3 reads CASSLSPAIGYGYTF. The CDR3 region has the DNA TGTGCCAGCAGTTTATCTCCGGCGATCGGCTATGGCTACACCTTC. The chain recombines TRBV27 with TRBJ1-2; no firm D call. Deletions cut 0 bases from V and 4 bases from J, with 12 bases between. The CDR3 covers 15 residues. Germline lookup yields CDR1 MNHEY and CDR2 SMNVEV (reference sequence).

V usage is TRBV4-1 and J usage is TRBJ2-7, with D perhaps TRBD1 (5 bases). Germline CDR1 and CDR2: MGHRA and YSYEKL. CDR3 size: 14 residues. The chain's CDR3 is CASSQDIGVYERYV. As DNA, the CDR3 is TGCGCCAGCAGCCAAGATATAGGGGTATACGAGCGGTACGTC.

In its sample, this clonotype was seen once. The rearrangement uses TRBV7-9 and TRBJ2-5; 11 bases align to TRBD1. The CDR3 runs to 16 residues. The J segment lost 0 bases and the V segment lost 5 bases, leaving 5 bases of the junction unmatched. Germline CDR1 SEHNR, CDR2 FQNEAQ (reference sequence). DNA for the CDR3: TGTGCCAGCAGCAGACGGACAGGGGGCGACCAAGAGACCCAGTACTTC. It specifies CASSRRTGGDQETQYF.

This clonotype was observed at least ten times. The CDR3 DNA sequence: TGTGCCAGCAGGGGGACTAGCGGGGTAAATGAGCAGTTCTTC. This translates into CASRGTSGVNEQFF. The chain couples TRBV28 to TRBJ2-1; 13 bases line up with TRBD2. The germline V gene has CDR1 MDHEN and CDR2 SYDVKM. The J segment lost 7 bases and the V segment lost 6 bases, leaving 3 bases of the junction unmatched. This CDR3 has 14 amino acids.

This clonotype occurred a few times. This chain connects TRBV11-2 to TRBJ2-1; D is possibly TRBD2 (6 bases). The CDR3 loop spans 14 amino acids. V lost 3 bases and J 8 bases, leaving 14 bases between the germline ends. The germline gives CDR1 SGHAT, CDR2 FQNNGV. CDR3 amino acids: CASSLRDSADEQFF. CDR3 coding DNA: TGTGCCAGCAGCTTGCGGGACTCCGCGGATGAGCAGTTCTTC.

This clonotype was picked up a small number of times. V gene TRBV4-3 combines with J gene TRBJ1-6; no clear D gene. The CDR3 loop spans 17 amino acids. V was clipped by 0 bases and J by 2 bases, with 11 bases between them. Germline-derived CDR1 and CDR2 are LGHNA and YSLEER. The CDR3 sequence: CASSQDTGRTYNSPLHF. The CDR3 DNA sequence: TGCGCCAGCAGCCAAGATACGGGGAGGACCTATAATTCACCCCTCCACTTT.

This clonotype occurred many times. V and J are TRBV7-2 and TRBJ2-2; TRBD2 agrees at 10 bases. Germline CDR1 and CDR2: SGHTA and FQGNSA. The CDR3 loop spans 16 amino acids. V shed 3 bases and J 5 bases; nucleotides not matched to a gene: 6. For the CDR3, the DNA is TGTGCCAGCAGCTTTGGCGGACTAGCGGAAACCGGGGAGCTGTTTTTT. It specifies CASSFGGLAETGELFF.

The V and J genes are TRBV7-8 and TRBJ2-2; possible D gene TRBD1, 7 bases. V was cut by 5 bases and J by 7 bases, with 23 bases left in between. The V gene's germline CDR1 is SGHVS and CDR2 FQNEAQ. The CDR3 contains 17 residues. The DNA for the CDR3 is TGTGCCAGCAGCCCGAACCCCGGCCAGGGGGGCGGCGGGGAGCTGTTTTTT. Its translation: CASSPNPGQGGGGELFF. The full variable domain, rest sourced from reference TRBV7-8 and TRBJ2-2, is GAGVSQSPRYKVAKRGQDVALRCDPISGHVSLFWYQQALGQGPEFLTYFQNEAQLDKSGLPSDRFFAERPEGSVSTLKIQRTQQEDSAVYLCASSPNPGQGGGGELFFGEGSRLTVL.

The CDR3 coding sequence is TGCAGCGTTGTTTCTAAGAATGAGCAGTTCTTC. It specifies CSVVSKNEQFF. The chain carries TRBV29-1 and TRBJ2-1; no clear D. The length of the CDR3 is 11 residues. V was clipped by 4 bases and J by 7 bases, with 8 bases between them. Germline loops: CDR1 SQVTM, CDR2 ANQGSEA.

This clonotype was counted only a few times. V is TRBV19 and J is TRBJ1-5; D remains unclear. The germline V gene encodes CDR1 LNHDA and CDR2 SQIVND (reference sequence). The CDR3 is 14 residues long. The V end lost 7 bases, the J end lost 8 bases, and 18 bases lay between the germline ends. The CDR3 bases are TGTGCCAGTAAGGCACCGACGCCTTTAGAGCCCCAGCATTTT. Its protein product is CASKAPTPLEPQHF.

The table lists this clonotype with a few counts. The V gene is TRBV19, the J gene TRBJ1-3; D is possibly TRBD1 (5 bases). V lost 6 bases and J 3 bases, leaving 12 bases between the germline ends. The CDR3 has 14 residues. The germline V gene has CDR1 LNHDA and CDR2 SQIVND (reference sequence). The CDR3 region has the DNA TGTGCCAGTAGGCCCGGGACTGGTGGAAACACCATATATTTT. Its translation is CASRPGTGGNTIYF.

The rearrangement uses TRBV7-2 and TRBJ2-1, with a tentative D call TRBD1 (6 bases). The V end was cut by 3 bases, the J end by 8 bases, with 17 bases between. Germline V CDR1 and CDR2: SGHTA, FQGNSA. This CDR3 contains 15 residues. CDR3 bases: TGTGCCAGCAGCTTCCCACAGGGTGGTAAATATGAGCAGTTCTTC. This gives the protein CASSFPQGGKYEQFF.

The rearrangement links TRBV10-2 to TRBJ1-4, with D possibly being TRBD1 (5 bases). The CDR3 length is 13 residues. The germline CDR1 and CDR2 sequences are WSHSY and SAAADI. Trimming stripped 6 bases from V and 3 bases from J, with 8 bases between. CDR3 sequence (DNA): TGCGCCAGCAGCCGGGACGCTAATGAAAAACTGTTTTTT. It translates to CASSRDANEKLFF.

The table lists this clonotype with many counts. CDR3 sequence reads: CSVDTSGSPRETQYF. The CDR3 DNA is TGCAGCGTTGATACTAGCGGGAGCCCGCGGGAGACCCAGTACTTC. The rearrangement joins TRBV29-1 to TRBJ2-5, with 11 bases identical to TRBD2. The CDR3 length is 15 residues. J gave up 5 bases and V 3 bases, and 8 bases lay outside the gene matches. In germline, CDR1 is SQVTM, CDR2 ANQGSEA.

This clonotype turned up a few times. The genes are TRBV28 and TRBJ2-3, with 7 positions matching TRBD1. With 6 bases clipped from V and 1 base from J, the junction kept 4 bases outside the gene matches. The CDR3 loop spans 14 amino acids. Germline CDR1 MDHEN, CDR2 SYDVKM. The chain's CDR3 is CASSNTGGTDTQYF. CDR3 in DNA: TGTGCCAGCAGCAATACAGGGGGCACAGATACGCAGTATTTT.

This clonotype appeared once. This chain connects TRBV7-3 to TRBJ2-5; 13 bases align to TRBD2. The V segment lost 4 bases and the J segment 5 bases; nucleotides outside the gene matches: 4. This CDR3 comprises 15 residues. Per germline, CDR1 SGHTA and CDR2 FQGTGA. CDR3 residues: CASSSGTSGTETQYF. In DNA, the CDR3 is TGTGCCAGCAGCTCCGGGACTAGCGGGACGGAGACCCAGTACTTC.

The rearrangement joins TRBV19 to TRBJ2-3; D unresolved. V was shortened by 1 base and J by 2 bases, with 7 bases between the two germline ends. Looked up from germline, CDR1 is LNHDA and CDR2 is SQIVND (reference sequence). CDR3 length equals 14 residues. The CDR3, as DNA: TGTGCCAGTAGTATAGGAGCTTACACAGATACGCAGTATTTT. Its translation is CASSIGAYTDTQYF.

The CDR3 DNA is TGTGCCAGCAGCGCCGACCCGGGACAGGGACATGGCTACACCTTC. It translates to CASSADPGQGHGYTF. The chain uses TRBV9 and TRBJ1-2; 9 nucleotides match TRBD1. This CDR3 spans 15 amino acids. The ends lost 3 bases at V and 6 bases at J; junction bases unmatched: 9. CDR1 and CDR2 from the germline V gene are SGDLS and YYNGEE.

This clonotype was observed at least ten times. V is TRBV7-9 and J is TRBJ1-3, with a possible D match to TRBD1 (5 bases). With 3 bases removed from V and 0 bases from J, the gap between germline ends came to 9 bases. The CDR3 consists of 15 residues. Germline loops: CDR1 SEHNR, CDR2 FQNEAQ (reference sequence). Here the CDR3 DNA reads TGTGCCAGCAGCTTGACAGCGATCTCTGGAAACACCATATATTTT. This codes for CASSLTAISGNTIYF. Full variable domain (remainder filled in from reference TRBV7-9 and TRBJ1-3): DTGVSQNPRHKITKRGQNVTFRCDPISEHNRLYWYRQTLGQGPEFLTYFQNEAQLEKSRLLSDRFSAERPKGSFSTLEIQRTEQGDSAMYLCASSLTAISGNTIYFGEGSWLTVV.

This clonotype showed up just a few times. The V call is TRBV5-5, the J call TRBJ2-6; possible D gene TRBD1, 6 bases. Trimming stripped 2 bases from V and 1 base from J, with 16 bases between. Germline V gene data show CDR1 as SGHKS and CDR2 as YYEKEE (reference sequence). The CDR3 is 18 residues long. The CDR3 protein is CASSFRTGRTSGANVLTF. CDR3 nucleotides: TGTGCCAGCAGCTTTCGTACAGGGCGGACGTCTGGGGCCAACGTCCTGACTTTC.

This clonotype showed up many times. The rearrangement joins TRBV12-3 or TRBV12-4 to TRBJ1-3; the D is unclear. The CDR3 consists of 14 residues. V gave up 7 bases and J gave up 0 bases, with 10 bases separating them. The DNA of the CDR3 is TGTGCCAGCAAGGCGGGCAGCTCTGGAAACACCATATATTTT. It is translated as CASKAGSSGNTIYF.

The rearrangement joins TRBV7-4 to TRBJ2-5, with 7 bases aligning to TRBD1. J gave up 3 bases and V 0 bases, and 4 bases lay outside the gene matches. In germline, CDR1 is SGHVT, CDR2 SQSDAQ. The CDR3 totals 15 residues. The CDR3 loop is CASSLADGQEETQYF. CDR3 bases: TGTGCCAGCAGCTTAGCCGATGGACAGGAAGAGACCCAGTACTTC.

This clonotype was found a few times. This sequence joins TRBV27 and TRBJ1-5; weak D call: TRBD1 (5 bases). There are 17 residues in the CDR3. CDR1 and CDR2 (germline): MNHEY, SMNVEV (reference sequence). With 5 bases removed from V and 4 bases from J, the gap between germline ends came to 21 bases. CDR3 loop: CASSPIEGPPSNQPQHF. For the CDR3, the DNA is TGTGCCAGCAGTCCGATTGAGGGGCCCCCTTCGAATCAGCCCCAGCATTTT.